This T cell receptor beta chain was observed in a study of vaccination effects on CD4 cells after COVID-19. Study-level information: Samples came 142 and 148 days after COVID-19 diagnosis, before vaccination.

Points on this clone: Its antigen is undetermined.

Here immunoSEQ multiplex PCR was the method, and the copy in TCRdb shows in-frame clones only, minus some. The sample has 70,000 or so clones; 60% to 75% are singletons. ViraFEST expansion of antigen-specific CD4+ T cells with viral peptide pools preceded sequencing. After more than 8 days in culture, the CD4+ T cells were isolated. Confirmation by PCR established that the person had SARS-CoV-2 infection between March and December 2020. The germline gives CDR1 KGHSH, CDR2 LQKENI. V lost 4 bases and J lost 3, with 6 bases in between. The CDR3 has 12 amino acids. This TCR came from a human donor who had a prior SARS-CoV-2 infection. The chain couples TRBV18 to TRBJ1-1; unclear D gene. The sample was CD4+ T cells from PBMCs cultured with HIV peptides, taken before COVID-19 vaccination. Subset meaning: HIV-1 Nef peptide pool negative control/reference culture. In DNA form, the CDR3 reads TGTGCCAGCTCACTGCCGGACACTGAAGCTTTCTTT. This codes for CASSLPDTEAFF.